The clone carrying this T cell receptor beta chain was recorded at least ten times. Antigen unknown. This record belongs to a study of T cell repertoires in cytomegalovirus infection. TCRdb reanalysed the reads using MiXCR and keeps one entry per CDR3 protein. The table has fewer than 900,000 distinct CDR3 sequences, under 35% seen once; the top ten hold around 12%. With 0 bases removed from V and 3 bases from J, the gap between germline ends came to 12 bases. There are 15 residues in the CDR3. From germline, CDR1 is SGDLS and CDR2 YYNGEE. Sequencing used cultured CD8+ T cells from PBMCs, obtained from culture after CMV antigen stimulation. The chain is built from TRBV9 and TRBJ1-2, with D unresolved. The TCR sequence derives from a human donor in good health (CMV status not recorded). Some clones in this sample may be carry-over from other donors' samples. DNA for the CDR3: TGTGCCAGCAGCGTAGCGGGCCCTGGCGACTATGGCTACACCTTC. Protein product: CASSVAGPGDYGYTF.